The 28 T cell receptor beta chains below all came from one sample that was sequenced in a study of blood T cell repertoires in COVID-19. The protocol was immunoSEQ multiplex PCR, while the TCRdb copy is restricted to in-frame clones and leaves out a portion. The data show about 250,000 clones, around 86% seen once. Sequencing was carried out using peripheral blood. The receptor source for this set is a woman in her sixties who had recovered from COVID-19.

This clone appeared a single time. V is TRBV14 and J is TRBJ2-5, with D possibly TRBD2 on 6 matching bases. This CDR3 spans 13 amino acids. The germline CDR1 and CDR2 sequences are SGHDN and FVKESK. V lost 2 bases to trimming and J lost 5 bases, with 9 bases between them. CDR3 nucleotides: TGTGCCAGCAGCCAACAGGAGGGGGAGACCCAGTACTTC. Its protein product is CASSQQEGETQYF.

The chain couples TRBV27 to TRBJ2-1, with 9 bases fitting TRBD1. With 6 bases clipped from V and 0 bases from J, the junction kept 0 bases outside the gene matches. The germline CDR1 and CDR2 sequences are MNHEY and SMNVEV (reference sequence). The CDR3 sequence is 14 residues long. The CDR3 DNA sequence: TGTGCCAGCAGGACAGGGGGCTCCTACAATGAGCAGTTCTTC. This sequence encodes CASRTGGSYNEQFF.

CDR3 in DNA: TGTGCCAGCAGAGGGGGGGGCTACGAGCAGTACTTC. Protein sequence: CASRGGGYEQYF. This chain links TRBV5-5 with TRBJ2-7; maybe TRBD2 (7 bases). Germline V gene sequence: CDR1 SGHKS, CDR2 YYEKEE (reference sequence). This CDR3 spans 12 amino acids. With 5 bases removed from V and 3 bases from J, the gap between germline ends came to 9 bases.

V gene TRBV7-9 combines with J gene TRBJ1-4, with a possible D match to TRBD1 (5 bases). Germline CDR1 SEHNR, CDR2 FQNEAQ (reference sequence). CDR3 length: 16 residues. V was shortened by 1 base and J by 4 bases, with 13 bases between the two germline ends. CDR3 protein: CASSLVRVGNNEKLFF. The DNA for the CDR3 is TGTGCCAGCAGCTTAGTCAGGGTCGGAAATAATGAAAAACTGTTTTTT.

The CDR3 coding sequence is TGTGCTAGCGCGGGACTAGAAGGAGAGACCCAGTACTTC. It translates to CASAGLEGETQYF. The V and J genes are TRBV7-7 and TRBJ2-5; 8 bases agree with TRBD2. Germline V gives CDR1 SSHAT, CDR2 FNYEAQ (reference sequence). The CDR3 is 13 amino acids.

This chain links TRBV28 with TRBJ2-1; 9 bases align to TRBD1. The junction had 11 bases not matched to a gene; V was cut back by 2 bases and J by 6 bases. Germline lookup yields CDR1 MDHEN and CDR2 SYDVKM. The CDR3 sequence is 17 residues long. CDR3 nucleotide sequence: TGTGCCAGCAGTTTAGGTGGGCGGGGACAGGGAAGCAATGAGCAGTTCTTC. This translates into CASSLGGRGQGSNEQFF.

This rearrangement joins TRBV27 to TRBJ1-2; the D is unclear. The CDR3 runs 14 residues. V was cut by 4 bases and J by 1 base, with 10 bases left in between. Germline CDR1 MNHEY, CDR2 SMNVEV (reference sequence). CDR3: CASSSPTSNYGYTF. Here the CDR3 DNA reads TGTGCCAGCAGTTCCCCAACTAGTAACTATGGCTACACCTTC.

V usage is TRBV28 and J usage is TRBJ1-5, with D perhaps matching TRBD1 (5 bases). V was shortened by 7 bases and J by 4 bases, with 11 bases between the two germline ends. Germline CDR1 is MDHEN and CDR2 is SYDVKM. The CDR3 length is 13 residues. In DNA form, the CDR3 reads TGTGCCAGCATTTGGGGCTTTAATCAGCCCCAGCATTTT. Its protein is CASIWGFNQPQHF.

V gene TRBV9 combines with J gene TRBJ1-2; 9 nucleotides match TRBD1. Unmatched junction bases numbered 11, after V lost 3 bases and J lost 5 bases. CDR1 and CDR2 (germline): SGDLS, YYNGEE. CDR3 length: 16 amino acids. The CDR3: CASSDRPGTGLYGYTF. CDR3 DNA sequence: TGTGCCAGCAGCGATAGGCCCGGGACAGGGTTGTATGGCTACACCTTC.

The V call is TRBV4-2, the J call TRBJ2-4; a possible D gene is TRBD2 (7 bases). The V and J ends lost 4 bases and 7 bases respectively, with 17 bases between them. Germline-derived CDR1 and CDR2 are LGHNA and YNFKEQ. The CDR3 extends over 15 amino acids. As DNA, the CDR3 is TGTGCCAGCAGCCGGGAGGGGGGGCCCACGAACATTCAGTACTTC. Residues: CASSREGGPTNIQYF.

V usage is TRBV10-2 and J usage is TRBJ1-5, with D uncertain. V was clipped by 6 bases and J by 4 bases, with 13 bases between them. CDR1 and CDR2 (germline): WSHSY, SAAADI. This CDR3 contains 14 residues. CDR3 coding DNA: TGCGCCAGCAGGGACTTCTCCTCAAATCAGCCCCAGCATTTT. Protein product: CASRDFSSNQPQHF.

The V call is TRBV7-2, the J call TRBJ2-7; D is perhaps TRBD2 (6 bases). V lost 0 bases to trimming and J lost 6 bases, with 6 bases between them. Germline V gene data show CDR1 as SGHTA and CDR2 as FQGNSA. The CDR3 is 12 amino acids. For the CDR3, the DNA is TGTGCCAGCAGCTTAGCGGGGGGCGAGCAGTACTTC. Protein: CASSLAGGEQYF.

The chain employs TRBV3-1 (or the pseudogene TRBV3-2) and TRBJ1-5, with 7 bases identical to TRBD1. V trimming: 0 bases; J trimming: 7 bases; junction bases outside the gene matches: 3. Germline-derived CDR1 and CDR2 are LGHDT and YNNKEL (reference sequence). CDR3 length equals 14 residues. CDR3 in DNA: TGTGCCAGCAGCCAAGAAGGGGGCGGGCAGCCCCAGCATTTT. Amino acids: CASSQEGGGQPQHF.

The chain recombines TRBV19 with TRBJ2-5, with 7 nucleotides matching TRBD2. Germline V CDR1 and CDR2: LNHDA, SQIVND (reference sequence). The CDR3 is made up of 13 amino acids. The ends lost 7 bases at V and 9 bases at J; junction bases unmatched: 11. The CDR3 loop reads CASMGTNQGSQYF. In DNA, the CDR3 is TGTGCCAGTATGGGGACTAATCAGGGCTCCCAGTACTTC.

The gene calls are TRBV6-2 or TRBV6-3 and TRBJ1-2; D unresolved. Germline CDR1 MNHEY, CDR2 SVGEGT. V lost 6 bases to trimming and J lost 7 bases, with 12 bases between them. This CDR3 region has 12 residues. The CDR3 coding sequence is TGTGCCAGCAGCCCCCGAGAGCGTGGCTACACCTTC. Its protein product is CASSPRERGYTF.

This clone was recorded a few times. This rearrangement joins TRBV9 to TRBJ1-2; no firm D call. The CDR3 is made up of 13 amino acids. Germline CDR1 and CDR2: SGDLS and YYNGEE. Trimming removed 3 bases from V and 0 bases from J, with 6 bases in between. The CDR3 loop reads CASSATANYGYTF. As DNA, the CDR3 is TGTGCCAGCAGCGCCACAGCTAACTATGGCTACACCTTC.

CDR3 protein: CASSLRQAGELFF. CDR3 sequence (DNA): TGTGCCAGCAGCTTAAGGCAGGCCGGGGAGCTGTTTTTT. The V call is TRBV7-9, the J call TRBJ2-2; no firm D call. CDR3 length: 13 residues. The germline V gene has CDR1 SEHNR and CDR2 FQNEAQ (reference sequence). V shed 2 bases and J shed 6 bases, with 7 bases lying between them.

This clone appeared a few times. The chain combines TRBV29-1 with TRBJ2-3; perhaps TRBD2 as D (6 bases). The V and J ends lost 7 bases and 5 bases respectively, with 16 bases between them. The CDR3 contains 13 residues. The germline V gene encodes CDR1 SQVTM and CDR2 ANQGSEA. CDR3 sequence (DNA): TGCAGCGCCCGTAAGGTCGGGGGAGATACGCAGTATTTT. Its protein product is CSARKVGGDTQYF.

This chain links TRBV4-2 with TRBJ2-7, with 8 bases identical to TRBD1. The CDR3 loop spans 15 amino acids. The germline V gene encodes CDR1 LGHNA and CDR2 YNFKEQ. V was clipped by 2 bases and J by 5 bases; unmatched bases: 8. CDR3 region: CASSQLEQGDHEQYF. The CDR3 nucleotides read TGTGCCAGCAGCCAATTAGAACAGGGGGACCACGAGCAGTACTTC.

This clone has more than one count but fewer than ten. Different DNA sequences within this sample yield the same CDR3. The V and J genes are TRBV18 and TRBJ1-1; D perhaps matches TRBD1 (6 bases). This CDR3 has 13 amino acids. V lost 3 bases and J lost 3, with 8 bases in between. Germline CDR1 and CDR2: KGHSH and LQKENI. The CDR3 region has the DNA TGTGCCAGCTCACCCTACAGGGACACTGAAGCTTTCTTT. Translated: CASSPYRDTEAFF.

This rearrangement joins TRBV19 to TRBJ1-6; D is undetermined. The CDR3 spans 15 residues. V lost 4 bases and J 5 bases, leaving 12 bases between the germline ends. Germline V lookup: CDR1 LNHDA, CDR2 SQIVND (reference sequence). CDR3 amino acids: CASSRGGTNNSPLHF. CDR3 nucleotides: TGTGCCAGTAGTAGAGGCGGTACTAATAATTCACCCCTCCACTTT.

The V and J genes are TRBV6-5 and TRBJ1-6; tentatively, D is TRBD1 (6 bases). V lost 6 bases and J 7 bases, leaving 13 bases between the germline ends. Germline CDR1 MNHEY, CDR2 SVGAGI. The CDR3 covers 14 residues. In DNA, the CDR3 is TGTGCCAGCAGCCGAACAGGGCAAAATTCACCCCTCCACTTT. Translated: CASSRTGQNSPLHF.

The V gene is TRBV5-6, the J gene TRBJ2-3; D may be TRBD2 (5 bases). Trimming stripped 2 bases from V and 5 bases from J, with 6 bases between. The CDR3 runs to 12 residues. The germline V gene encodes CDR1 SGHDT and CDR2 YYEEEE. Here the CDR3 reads CASSFGGDTQYF. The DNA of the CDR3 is TGTGCCAGCAGCTTTGGAGGAGATACGCAGTATTTT. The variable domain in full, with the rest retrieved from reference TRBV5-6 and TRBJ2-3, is DAGVTQSPTHLIKTRGQQVTLRCSPKSGHDTVSWYQQALGQGPQFIFQYYEEEERQRGNFPDRFSGHQFPNYSSELNVNALLLGDSALYLCASSFGGDTQYFGPGTRLTVL.

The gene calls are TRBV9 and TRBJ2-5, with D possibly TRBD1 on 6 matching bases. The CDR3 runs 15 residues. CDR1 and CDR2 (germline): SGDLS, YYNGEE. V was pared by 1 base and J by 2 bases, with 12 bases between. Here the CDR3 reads CASSVSPTGQETQYF. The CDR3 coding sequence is TGTGCCAGCAGCGTATCGCCCACAGGGCAAGAGACCCAGTACTTC.

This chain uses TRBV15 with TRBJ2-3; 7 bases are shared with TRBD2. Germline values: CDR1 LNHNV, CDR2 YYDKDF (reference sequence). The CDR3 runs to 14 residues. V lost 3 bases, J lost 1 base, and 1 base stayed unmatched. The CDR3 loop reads CATSSSGGTDTQYF. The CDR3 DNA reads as TGTGCCACCAGCAGCAGCGGGGGCACAGATACGCAGTATTTT. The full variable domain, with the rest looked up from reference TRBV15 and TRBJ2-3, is DAMVIQNPRYQVTQFGKPVTLSCSQTLNHNVMYWYQQKSSQAPKLLFHYYDKDFNNEADTPDNFQSRRPNTSFCFLDIRSPGLGDTAMYLCATSSSGGTDTQYFGPGTRLTVL.

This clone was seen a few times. The CDR3 here is CASSLADRGRGQYF. The CDR3 DNA sequence: TGTGCCAGCAGCTTAGCCGATCGGGGGAGGGGGCAGTACTTC. The chain links TRBV7-8 to TRBJ2-7, with 7 bases matching TRBD2. Germline trimming cut 0 bases from V and 9 bases from J; bases unmatched to any gene: 8. Germline CDR1 is SGHVS and CDR2 is FQNEAQ. The CDR3 has 14 residues.

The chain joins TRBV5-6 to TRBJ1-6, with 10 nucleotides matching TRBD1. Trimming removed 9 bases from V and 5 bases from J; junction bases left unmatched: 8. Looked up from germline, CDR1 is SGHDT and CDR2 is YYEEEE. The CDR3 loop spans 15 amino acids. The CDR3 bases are TGTGCCACCTCCTGGACAGGGGGTGATAATTCACCCCTCCACTTT. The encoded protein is CATSWTGGDNSPLHF.

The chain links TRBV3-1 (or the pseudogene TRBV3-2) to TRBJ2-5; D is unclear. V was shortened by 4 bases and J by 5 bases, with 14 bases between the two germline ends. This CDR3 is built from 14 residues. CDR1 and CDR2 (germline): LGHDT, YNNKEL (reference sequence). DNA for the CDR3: TGTGCCAGCAGCCCGCGGTGGTTGATGGAGACCCAGTACTTC. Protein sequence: CASSPRWLMETQYF.